This TCR beta chain was found in a study of blood T cell repertoires in COVID-19. In germline, CDR1 is SEHNR, CDR2 FQNEAQ (reference sequence). CDR3 length equals 16 residues. Germline trimming cut 4 bases from V and 0 bases from J; bases unmatched to any gene: 5. The table came from immunoSEQ multiplex PCR; TCRdb's copy has only in-frame clones and leaves some out. The sample records roughly 130,000 clones, over 75% being singletons. This clonotype was obtained from a woman aged 55-70 years with acute or convalescent COVID-19. This sequence joins TRBV7-9 and TRBJ2-2; 7 bases agree with TRBD1. Sequencing was performed on peripheral blood. This CDR3 is CASSSRGTANTGELFF. In DNA, the CDR3 is TGTGCCAGCAGCTCTAGAGGGACAGCGAACACCGGGGAGCTGTTTTTT.